This T cell receptor beta chain derives from a study of blood T cell repertoires in COVID-19. For the study at large: The origin of the acute and convalescent COVID-19 samples was the United States, Italy and Spain. PBMCs, B-cell-depleted T cells, or T cells were the source of the cDNA or gDNA that made up the material.

The CDR3 runs to 13 residues. Per germline, CDR1 SGHRS and CDR2 YFSETQ. V lost 0 bases, J lost 7 bases, and 10 bases lay in between. Original data processing: Counts of nucleated cells, estimated from reference gene primer amplification, were obtained. Profiled with immunoSEQ multiplex PCR; TCRdb holds only in-frame clones, not every one. The D gene and trimming were derived from the DNA, and the V and J assignments and clone size from that table. The data hold around 700,000 clones, with 90% observed a single time. Sample: peripheral blood. V and J are TRBV5-1 and TRBJ1-2, with D perhaps TRBD1 (5 bases). The TCR comes from a woman between 18 and 30 years old with acute or convalescent COVID-19. DNA for the CDR3: TGCGCCAGCAGCTTGGGGGGCCAGCTTGGCTACACCTTC. It specifies CASSLGGQLGYTF.